These 8 T cell receptor beta chains were all obtained from the same sample, sequenced in a study of CD8+ T cells in alopecia areata. The treatment denotes: oral pan-JAK inhibitor, 5-10 mg twice daily. cDNA serving as the sequencing template came from extracted, reverse transcribed RNA. Measured with immunoSEQ multiplex PCR; TCRdb has only the in-frame clones, and not every one. The repertoire holds some 200,000 clones, about three fifths seen once, with approximately 3.5% in the top ten. Here the sequenced sample was CD4+ T cells sorted from blood, taken at week 4, from a patient treated with tofacitinib. These receptors came from a human donor with alopecia areata.

This sequence joins TRBV7-9 and TRBJ2-4, with D possibly TRBD1 on 5 matching bases. CDR1 and CDR2 (germline): SEHNR, FQNEAQ (reference sequence). V was pared by 5 bases and J by 5 bases, with 13 bases between. The CDR3 is made up of 14 amino acids. CDR3 DNA: TGTGCCAGCAGCCCGACAGTTAGGGAAAACATTCAGTACTTC. As protein: CASSPTVRENIQYF.

The rearrangement uses TRBV2 and TRBJ1-1, with 7 bases aligning to TRBD1. After removal of 6 bases from V and 7 bases from J, the junction contained 8 bases not matched to a gene. CDR3 length: 13 amino acids. Looked up from germline, CDR1 is SNHLY and CDR2 is FYNNEI. Here the CDR3 reads CASRKTRDSEAFF. The CDR3 region has the DNA TGTGCCAGCAGGAAGACGCGGGACAGTGAAGCTTTCTTT.

The chain joins TRBV7-2 to TRBJ2-7; a possible D gene is TRBD1 (6 bases). CDR1 is SGHTA and CDR2 is FQGNSA in the germline V gene. With 5 bases removed from V and 3 bases from J, the gap between germline ends came to 14 bases. The CDR3 runs 14 residues. CDR3 sequence reads: CASSPRTVIYEQYF. CDR3 DNA: TGTGCCAGCAGCCCTCGGACAGTCATCTACGAGCAGTACTTC.

This clone was found once. The chain recombines TRBV6-1 with TRBJ2-5; D uncertain. The germline V gene encodes CDR1 MNHNS and CDR2 SASEGT. Trimming removed 10 bases at V and 4 bases at J, with 13 bases between. There are 12 residues in the CDR3. The DNA of the CDR3 is TGTGCCATCCGAGGAGTTGGAGAGACCCAGTACTTC. Encoded protein: CAIRGVGETQYF.

The gene calls are TRBV29-1 and TRBJ2-2; D perhaps matches TRBD2 (6 bases). This CDR3 region has 14 residues. Germline V CDR1 and CDR2: SQVTM, ANQGSEA. V was trimmed by 6 bases and J by 5 bases, leaving 16 bases between them. CDR3 nucleotide sequence: TGCAGCGTGGGAGGCGTCGCTGGGACCGGGGAGCTGTTTTTT. It translates to CSVGGVAGTGELFF.

The CDR3 is CASSPGTERGRAQHF. In nucleotides, the CDR3 is TGCGCCAGCAGCCCCGGGACGGAGCGAGGCAGGGCCCAGCATTTT. The V call is TRBV5-1, the J call TRBJ1-5, with D possibly being TRBD1 (5 bases). The germline gives CDR1 SGHRS, CDR2 YFSETQ. V was shortened by 4 bases and J by 11 bases, with 22 bases between the two germline ends. The CDR3 extends over 15 amino acids.

This clone was detected only a few times. V usage is TRBV28 and J usage is TRBJ2-5, with D unclear. V lost 3 bases and J 3 bases, leaving 11 bases between the germline ends. The germline V gene has CDR1 MDHEN and CDR2 SYDVKM. This CDR3 is built from 14 residues. CDR3 sequence reads: CASSFLVPEETQYF. The CDR3 DNA follows: TGTGCCAGCAGTTTCCTGGTCCCAGAAGAGACCCAGTACTTC.

This clone has just a few counts. The chain links TRBV29-1 to TRBJ2-1; possibly TRBD2 for D (6 bases). The CDR3 length is 11 residues. The germline V gene encodes CDR1 SQVTM and CDR2 ANQGSEA. V lost 5 bases, J lost 6 bases, and 8 bases lay in between. CDR3 in amino acids: CSVRRGNEQFF. The CDR3, as DNA: TGCAGCGTTAGGCGGGGCAATGAGCAGTTCTTC.